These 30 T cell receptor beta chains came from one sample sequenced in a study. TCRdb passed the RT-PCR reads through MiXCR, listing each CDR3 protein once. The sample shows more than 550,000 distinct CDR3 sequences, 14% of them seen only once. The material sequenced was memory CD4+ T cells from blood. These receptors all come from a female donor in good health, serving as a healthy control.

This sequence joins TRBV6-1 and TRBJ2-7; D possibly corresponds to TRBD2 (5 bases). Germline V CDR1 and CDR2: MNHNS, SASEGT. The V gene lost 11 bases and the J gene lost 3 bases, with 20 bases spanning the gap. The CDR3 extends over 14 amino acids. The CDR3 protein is CARTRDTNSYEQYF. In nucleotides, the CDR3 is TGTGCCCGCACACGGGATACTAATAGCTACGAGCAGTACTTC.

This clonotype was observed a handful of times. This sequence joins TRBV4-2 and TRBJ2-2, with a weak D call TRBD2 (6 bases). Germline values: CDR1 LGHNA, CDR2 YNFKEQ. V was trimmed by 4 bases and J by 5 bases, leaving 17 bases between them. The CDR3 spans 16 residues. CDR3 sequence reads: CASSPRLGTSTGELFF. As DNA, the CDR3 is TGTGCCAGCAGCCCGCGACTAGGGACTTCTACCGGGGAGCTGTTTTTT.

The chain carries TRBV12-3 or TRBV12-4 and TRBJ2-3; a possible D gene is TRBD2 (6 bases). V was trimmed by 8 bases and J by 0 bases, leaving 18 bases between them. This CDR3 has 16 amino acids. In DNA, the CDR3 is TGTGCCAGCGCTACGGCGACGGGAGTTAGCACAGATACGCAGTATTTT. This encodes CASATATGVSTDTQYF.

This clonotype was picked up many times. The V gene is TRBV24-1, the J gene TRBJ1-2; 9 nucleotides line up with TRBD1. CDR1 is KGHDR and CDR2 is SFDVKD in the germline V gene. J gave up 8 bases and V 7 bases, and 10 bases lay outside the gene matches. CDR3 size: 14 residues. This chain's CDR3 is CATRGQGSTGGYTF. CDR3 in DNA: TGTGCCACCAGGGGACAGGGCTCCACGGGCGGCTACACCTTC.

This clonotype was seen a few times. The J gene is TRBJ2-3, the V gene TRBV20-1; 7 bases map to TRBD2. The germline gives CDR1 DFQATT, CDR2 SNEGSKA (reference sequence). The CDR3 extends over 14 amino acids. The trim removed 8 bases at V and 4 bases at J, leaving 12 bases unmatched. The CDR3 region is CSSCVAGVADTQYF. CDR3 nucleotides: TGCAGTTCCTGCGTGGCGGGAGTGGCAGATACGCAGTATTTT.

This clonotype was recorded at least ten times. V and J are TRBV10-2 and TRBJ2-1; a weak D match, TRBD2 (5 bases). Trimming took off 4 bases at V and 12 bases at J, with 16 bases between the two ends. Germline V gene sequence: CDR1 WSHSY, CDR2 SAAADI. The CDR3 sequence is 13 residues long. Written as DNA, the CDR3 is TGCGCCAGCAGTGGGTCCACTAGTTCTGTGCAGTTCTTC. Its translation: CASSGSTSSVQFF.

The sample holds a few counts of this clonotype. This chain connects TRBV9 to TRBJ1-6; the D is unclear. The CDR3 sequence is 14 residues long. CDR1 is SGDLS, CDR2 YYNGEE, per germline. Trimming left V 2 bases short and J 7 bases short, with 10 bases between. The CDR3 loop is CASSVRAGNSPLHF. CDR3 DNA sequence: TGTGCCAGCAGCGTTCGGGCTGGGAATTCACCCCTCCACTTT. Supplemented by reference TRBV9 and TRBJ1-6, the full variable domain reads DSGVTQTPKHLITATGQRVTLRCSPRSGDLSVYWYQQSLDQGLQFLIQYYNGEERAKGNILERFSAQQFPDLHSELNLSSLELGDSALYFCASSVRAGNSPLHFGNGTRLTVT.

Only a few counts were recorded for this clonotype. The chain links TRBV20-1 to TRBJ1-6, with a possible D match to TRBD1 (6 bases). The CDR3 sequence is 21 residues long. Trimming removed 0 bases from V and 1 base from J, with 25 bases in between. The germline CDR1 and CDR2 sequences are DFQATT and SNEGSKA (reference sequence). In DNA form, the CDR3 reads TGCAGTGCTAGAGATGGGAAGATCACAGGGTTTCGCAGTTCCTATAATTCACCCCTCCACTTT. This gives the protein CSARDGKITGFRSSYNSPLHF.

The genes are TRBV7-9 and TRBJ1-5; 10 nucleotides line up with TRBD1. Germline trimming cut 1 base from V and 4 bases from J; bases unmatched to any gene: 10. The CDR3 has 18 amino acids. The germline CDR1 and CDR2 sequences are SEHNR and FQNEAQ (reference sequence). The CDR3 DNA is TGTGCCAGCAGCTTAGTTGGGGGACAGGGGAGTGGGAATCAGCCCCAGCATTTT. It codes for CASSLVGGQGSGNQPQHF.

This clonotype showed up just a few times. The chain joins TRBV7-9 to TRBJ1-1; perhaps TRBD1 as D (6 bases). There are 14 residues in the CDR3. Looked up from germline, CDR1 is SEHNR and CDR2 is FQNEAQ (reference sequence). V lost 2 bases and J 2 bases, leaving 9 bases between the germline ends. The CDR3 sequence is CASSLRQANTEAFF. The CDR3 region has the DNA TGTGCCAGCAGCTTAAGACAGGCAAACACTGAAGCTTTCTTT.

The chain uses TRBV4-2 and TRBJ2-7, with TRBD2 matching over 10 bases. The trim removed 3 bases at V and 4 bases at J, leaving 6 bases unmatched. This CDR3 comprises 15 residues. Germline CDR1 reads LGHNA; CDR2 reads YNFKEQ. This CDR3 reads CASSQGRTSGYEQYF. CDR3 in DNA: TGTGCCAGCAGCCAGGGGAGGACTAGCGGATACGAGCAGTACTTC.

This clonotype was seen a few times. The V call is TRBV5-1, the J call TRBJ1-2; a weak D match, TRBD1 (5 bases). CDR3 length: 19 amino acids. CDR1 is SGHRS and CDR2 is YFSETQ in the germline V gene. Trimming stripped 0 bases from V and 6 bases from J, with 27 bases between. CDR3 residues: CASSLVTGTLKPQGDGYTF. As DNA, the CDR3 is TGCGCCAGCAGCTTGGTCACCGGGACCCTGAAGCCCCAAGGAGATGGCTACACCTTC.

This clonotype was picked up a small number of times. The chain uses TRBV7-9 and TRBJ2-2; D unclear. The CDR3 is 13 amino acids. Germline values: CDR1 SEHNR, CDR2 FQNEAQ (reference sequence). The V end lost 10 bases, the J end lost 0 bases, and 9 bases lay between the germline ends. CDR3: CAIEPPNTGELFF. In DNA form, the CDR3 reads TGTGCCATCGAACCCCCGAACACCGGGGAGCTGTTTTTT.

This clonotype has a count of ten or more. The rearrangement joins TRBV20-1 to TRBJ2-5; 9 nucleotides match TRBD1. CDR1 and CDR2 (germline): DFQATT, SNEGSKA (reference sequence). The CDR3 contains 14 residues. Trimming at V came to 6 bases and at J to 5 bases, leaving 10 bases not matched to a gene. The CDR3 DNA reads TGCAGTGCAGAGGACAGGGGCCGAAAGGAGACCCAGTACTTC. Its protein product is CSAEDRGRKETQYF.

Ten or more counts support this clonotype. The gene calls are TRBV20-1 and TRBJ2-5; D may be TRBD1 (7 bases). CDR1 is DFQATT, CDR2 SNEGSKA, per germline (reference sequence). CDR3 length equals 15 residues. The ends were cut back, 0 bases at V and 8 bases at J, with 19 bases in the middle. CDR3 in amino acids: CSARDPGQGGRTQYF. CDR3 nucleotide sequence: TGCAGTGCTAGAGACCCAGGGCAGGGGGGTCGAACCCAGTACTTC.

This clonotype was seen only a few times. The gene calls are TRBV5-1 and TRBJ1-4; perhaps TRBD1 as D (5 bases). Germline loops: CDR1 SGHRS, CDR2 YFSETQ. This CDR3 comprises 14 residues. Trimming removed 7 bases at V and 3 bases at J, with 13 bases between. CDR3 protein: CASRWGGANEKLFF. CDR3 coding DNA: TGCGCCAGCCGCTGGGGGGGTGCTAATGAAAAACTGTTTTTT. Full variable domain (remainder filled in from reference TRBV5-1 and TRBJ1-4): KAGVTQTPRYLIKTRGQQVTLSCSPISGHRSVSWYQQTPGQGLQFLFEYFSETQRNKGNFPGRFSGRQFSNSRSEMNVSTLELGDSALYLCASRWGGANEKLFFGSGTQLSVL.

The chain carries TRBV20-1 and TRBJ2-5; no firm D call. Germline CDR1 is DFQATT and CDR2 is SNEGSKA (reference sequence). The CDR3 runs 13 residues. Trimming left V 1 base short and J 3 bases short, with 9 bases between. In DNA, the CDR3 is TGCAGTGCTAGAGCCAGCGTAAAAGAGACCCAGTACTTC. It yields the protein CSARASVKETQYF.

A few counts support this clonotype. The CDR3 sequence: CASLGQNEKLFF. CDR3 nucleotides: TGTGCCAGCCTCGGACAGAATGAAAAACTGTTTTTT. J is TRBJ1-4 and V is TRBV7-9; perhaps TRBD1 as D (6 bases). CDR1 is SEHNR, CDR2 FQNEAQ, per germline (reference sequence). The CDR3 is 12 residues long. The V end was cut by 8 bases, the J end by 5 bases, with 9 bases between.

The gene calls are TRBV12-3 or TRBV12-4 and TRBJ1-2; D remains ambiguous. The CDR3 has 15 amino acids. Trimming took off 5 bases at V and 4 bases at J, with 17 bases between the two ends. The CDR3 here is CASSPQASTGYGYTF. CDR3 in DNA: TGTGCCAGCAGTCCCCAAGCCTCGACGGGCTATGGCTACACCTTC.

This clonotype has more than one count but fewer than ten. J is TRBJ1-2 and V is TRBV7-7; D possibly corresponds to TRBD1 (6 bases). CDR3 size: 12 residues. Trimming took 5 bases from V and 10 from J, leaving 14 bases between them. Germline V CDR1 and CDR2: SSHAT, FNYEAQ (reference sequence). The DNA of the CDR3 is TGTGCCAGCAGCCAATCTCCGGGACACTACACCTTC. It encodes CASSQSPGHYTF.

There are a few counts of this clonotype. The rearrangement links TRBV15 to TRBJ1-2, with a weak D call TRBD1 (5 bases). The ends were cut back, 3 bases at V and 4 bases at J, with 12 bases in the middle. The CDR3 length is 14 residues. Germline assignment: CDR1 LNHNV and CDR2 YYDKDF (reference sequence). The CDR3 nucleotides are TGTGCCACCAGCAGGGTCGGGGGAGCCTATGGCTACACCTTC. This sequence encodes CATSRVGGAYGYTF.

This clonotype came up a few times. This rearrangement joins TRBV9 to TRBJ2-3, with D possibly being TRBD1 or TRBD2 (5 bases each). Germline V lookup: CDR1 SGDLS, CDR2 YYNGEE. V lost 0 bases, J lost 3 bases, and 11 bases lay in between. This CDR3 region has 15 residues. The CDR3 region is CASSVVDSGTDTQYF. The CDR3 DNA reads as TGTGCCAGCAGCGTAGTAGACAGCGGAACAGATACGCAGTATTTT.

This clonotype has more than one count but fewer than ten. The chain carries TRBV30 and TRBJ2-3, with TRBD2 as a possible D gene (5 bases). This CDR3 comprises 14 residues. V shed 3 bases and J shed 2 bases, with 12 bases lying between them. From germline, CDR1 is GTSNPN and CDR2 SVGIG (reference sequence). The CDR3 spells CAWRFGVNTDTQYF. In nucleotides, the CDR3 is TGTGCCTGGAGGTTCGGGGTTAACACAGATACGCAGTATTTT.

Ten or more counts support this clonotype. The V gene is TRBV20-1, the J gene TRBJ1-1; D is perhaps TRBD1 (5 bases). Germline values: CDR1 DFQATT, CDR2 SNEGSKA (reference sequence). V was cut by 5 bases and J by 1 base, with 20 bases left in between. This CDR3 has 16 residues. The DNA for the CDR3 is TGCAGTGCTCCCACGGGGCTAGCAGGGAAGAACACTGAAGCTTTCTTT. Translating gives CSAPTGLAGKNTEAFF.

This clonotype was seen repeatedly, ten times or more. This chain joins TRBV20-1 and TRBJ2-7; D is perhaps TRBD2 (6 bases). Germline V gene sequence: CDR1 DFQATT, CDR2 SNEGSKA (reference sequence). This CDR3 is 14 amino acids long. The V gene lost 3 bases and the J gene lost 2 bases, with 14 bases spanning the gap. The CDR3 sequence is CSARRGTNTYEQYF. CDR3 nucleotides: TGCAGTGCTAGGCGGGGAACCAATACCTACGAGCAGTACTTC.

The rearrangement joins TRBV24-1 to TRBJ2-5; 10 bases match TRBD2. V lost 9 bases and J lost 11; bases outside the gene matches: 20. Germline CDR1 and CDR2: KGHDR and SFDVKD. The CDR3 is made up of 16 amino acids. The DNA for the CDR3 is TGTGCCACCGGGTCTAGCGGGAGAGGCTCCTACAATGAGCAGTACTTC. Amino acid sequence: CATGSSGRGSYNEQYF.

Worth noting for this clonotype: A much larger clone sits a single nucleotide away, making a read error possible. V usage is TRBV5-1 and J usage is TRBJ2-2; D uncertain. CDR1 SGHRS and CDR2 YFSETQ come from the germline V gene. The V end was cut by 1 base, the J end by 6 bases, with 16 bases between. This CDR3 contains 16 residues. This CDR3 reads CASSLRFYEFSGELFF. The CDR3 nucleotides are TGCGCCAGCAGCTTGCGTTTCTACGAGTTTTCCGGGGAGCTGTTTTTT.

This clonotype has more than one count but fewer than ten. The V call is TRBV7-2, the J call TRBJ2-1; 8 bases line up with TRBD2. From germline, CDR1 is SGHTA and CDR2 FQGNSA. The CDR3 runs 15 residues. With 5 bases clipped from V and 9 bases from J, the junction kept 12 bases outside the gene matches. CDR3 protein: CASSLTSGNRGEQFF. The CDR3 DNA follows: TGTGCCAGCAGCCTTACTAGCGGTAACCGGGGTGAGCAGTTCTTC. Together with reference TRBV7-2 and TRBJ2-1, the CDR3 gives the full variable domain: GAGVSQSPSNKVTEKGKDVELRCDPISGHTALYWYRQSLGQGLEFLIYFQGNSAPDKSGLPSDRFSAERTGGSVSTLTIQRTQQEDSAVYLCASSLTSGNRGEQFFGPGTRLTVL.

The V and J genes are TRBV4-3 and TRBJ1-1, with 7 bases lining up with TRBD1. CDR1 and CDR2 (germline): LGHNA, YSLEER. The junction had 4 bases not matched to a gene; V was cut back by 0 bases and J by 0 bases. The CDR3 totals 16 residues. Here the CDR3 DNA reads TGCGCCAGCAGCCAAGATCTCGGGACAGTGAACACTGAAGCTTTCTTT. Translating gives CASSQDLGTVNTEAFF.

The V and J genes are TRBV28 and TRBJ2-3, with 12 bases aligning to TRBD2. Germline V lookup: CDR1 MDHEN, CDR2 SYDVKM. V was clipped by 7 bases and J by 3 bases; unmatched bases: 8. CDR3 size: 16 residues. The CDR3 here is CASTPSGRAGTDTQYF. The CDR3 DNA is TGTGCCAGCACGCCTAGCGGGAGGGCCGGGACAGATACGCAGTATTTT.